This T cell receptor (beta chain) was found in a study of T cell repertoires in cytomegalovirus infection. At the level of the study: Both CMV infection and a matching HLA type were indicated by public TCR beta signatures.

Notes on the study in general: HLA-C-restricted CMV-specific TCR beta clonotypes were dominant in the ex vivo response. Using cumulative public TCR beta family frequency, the authors identified those who carried CMV together with the relevant HLA.

Germline V gene data show CDR1 as MDHEN and CDR2 as SYDVKM. CDR3 size: 14 residues. Between the trimmed V and J ends, which lost 3 bases and 0 bases, there was a span of 8 bases. TCRdb independently ran MiXCR on the reads; one entry per CDR3 protein. The sample contains around 630,000 distinct CDR3 sequences, roughly a quarter of which appear only once. This clonotype was counted many times. Antigen specificity is unknown. Source material: CD8+ T cells from PBMCs. The rearrangement joins TRBV28 to TRBJ2-5; maybe TRBD1 (5 bases). The TCR originated in a human donor in good health (CMV status not recorded). Some clones in this sample may be carry-over from other donors' samples. DNA of the CDR3: TGTGCCAGCAGTTTCGACAGTGACCAAGAGACCCAGTACTTC. This translates into CASSFDSDQETQYF.